This T cell receptor (beta chain) was identified during a study of CD8 T cells in Susac syndrome. Reverse transcription of 0.5 to 1 ug RNA was carried out with random hexamers. Amplification of TCR beta CDR3 by immunoSEQ multiplex PCR spanned 54 Vbeta and 13 Jbeta. From the immunoSEQ multiplex PCR reads, TCRdb called clonotypes with MiXCR, one entry per CDR3 protein. The sample records some 260,000 distinct CDR3 sequences, 80% to 90% being singletons. The authors sequenced TCR beta from blood CD8+ and CD4+ T cells. TEMRA cells were enriched by FACS, while CD8+ and CD4+ T cells were obtained through a negative isolation that was performed magnetically. Germline trimming cut 4 bases from V and 0 bases from J; bases unmatched to any gene: 3. Germline V gene lookup returns CDR1 SGHVS and CDR2 FQNEAQ. The CDR3 totals 15 residues.

Sequencing was performed on CD8+ T cells from PBMCs. The rearrangement uses TRBV7-8 and TRBJ2-7; 10 bases line up with TRBD2. The origin of this receptor is a human donor with multiple sclerosis. Here the CDR3 DNA reads TGTGCCAGCAGCTCCGGACTAGCGGCCTCCTACGAGCAGTACTTC. Protein product: CASSSGLAASYEQYF.